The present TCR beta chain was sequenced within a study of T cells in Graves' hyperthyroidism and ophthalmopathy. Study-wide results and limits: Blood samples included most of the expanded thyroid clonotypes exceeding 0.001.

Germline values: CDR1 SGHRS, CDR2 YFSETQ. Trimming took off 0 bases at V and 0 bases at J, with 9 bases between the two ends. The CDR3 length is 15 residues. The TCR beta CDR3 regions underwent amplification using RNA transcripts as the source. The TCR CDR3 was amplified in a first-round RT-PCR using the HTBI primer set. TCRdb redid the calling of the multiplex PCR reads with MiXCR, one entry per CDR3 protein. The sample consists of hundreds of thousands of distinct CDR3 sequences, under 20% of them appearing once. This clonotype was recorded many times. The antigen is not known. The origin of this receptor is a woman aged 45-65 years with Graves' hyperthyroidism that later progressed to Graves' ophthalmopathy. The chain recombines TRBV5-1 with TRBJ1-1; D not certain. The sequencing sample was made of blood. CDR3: CASSLGLIMNTEAFF. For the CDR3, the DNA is TGCGCCAGCAGCTTGGGTTTGATCATGAACACTGAAGCTTTCTTT.